Here is one TCR beta chain with its context. The sample originates from a study of blood T cell repertoires in COVID-19. Study details: From the United States, Italy and Spain came samples of acute and convalescent COVID-19.

V was shortened by 7 bases and J by 5 bases, with 9 bases between the two germline ends. Germline V lookup: CDR1 MNHNY, CDR2 SVGAGI (reference sequence). This CDR3 is built from 11 residues. Per the original data handling: Using reference gene primer amplification, nucleated cell counts were estimated. The method was immunoSEQ multiplex PCR; TCRdb's version includes in-frame clones alone and lacks a portion of them. V and J calls and clone size are given by that table; D and trimming were obtained from the DNA. The sample holds 300,000 or so clones, around 83% seen once. The clonotype was recovered from a woman aged 45-59 years with acute or convalescent COVID-19. Sequencing was carried out using peripheral blood. The rearrangement links TRBV6-6 to TRBJ2-7, with D unresolved. DNA of the CDR3: TGTGCCAGCACCTCAGTGGACGAGCAGTACTTC. Its translation: CASTSVDEQYF.